This T cell receptor (beta chain) is from a study of cytomegalovirus exposure and HLA in healthy donors. Germline CDR1 KGHSH, CDR2 LQKENI. V dropped 3 bases and J dropped 2; count of bases not matched to a gene: 6. CDR3 length: 15 residues. Study-level findings and limits: Most of the CMV-associated TCR beta chains (in a later analysis) appeared to be HLA-restricted.

The study ran its PCR with 60 Vbeta and 13 Jbeta primers. Assay: immunoSEQ multiplex PCR; the TCRdb copy retains only in-frame clones and omits some. Its table lists around 76,000 clones. About this clone: Its antigen is not identified.

Sequencing was carried out using PBMCs. This TCR was sampled from a man aged 35 to 55 in good health and CMV-seronegative. The V call is TRBV18, the J call TRBJ1-2; TRBD1 matches 7 bases. The CDR3 nucleotides read TGTGCCAGCTCACCCACGGGGACAGAGAACTATGGCTACACCTTC. This codes for CASSPTGTENYGYTF.